This T cell receptor beta chain was sequenced during a study of blood T cells in healthy people across ages. The CDR3 is made up of 16 amino acids. Germline V gene sequence: CDR1 LGHNA, CDR2 YSLEER. PCR was performed a second time for about 6 to 12 cycles using a sample-barcoded 5' primer and a J-beta primer mix. Each sample yielded at least 3 million CDR3-containing paired-end reads. TCRdb re-analysed the 5' RACE reads in MiXCR, keeping a single row per CDR3 protein. The sample has about 1.1 million distinct CDR3 sequences; roughly two fifths are singletons. Broader study findings: Diversity figures derived from one million T cells were judged to underestimate the true value.

Peripheral blood, about 9.3 milliliters per donor, was collected. Of note for this clonotype: Its antigen is currently unknown. Mismatch with germline at one junction end may stem from a read error.

Source material: blood. The chain couples TRBV4-3 to TRBJ1-6, with D possibly being TRBD1 (5 bases). This clonotype was sampled from a man aged 18-30 years in good health. This chain's CDR3 is CASSQDRSGTNSPPHF. In nucleotides, the CDR3 is TGCGCCAGCAGCCAAGATAGGTCAGGGACTAATTCACCCCCCCACTTT.